The clone carrying this T cell receptor (beta chain) was seen a few times. Its antigen is currently unknown. This entry is derived from a study of shared clonotypes between healthy human individuals. Study as a whole: The people who gave samples were a couple of women and three men aged 18 to 49.

Deep-level settings were used for running the assay. The repertoire was sequenced with immunoSEQ multiplex PCR; TCRdb's copy has only in-frame clones and lacks some. The sample records about half a million clones, 70% to 85% being singletons. Study outcomes and limitations: Clonotype sharing among donors likely depends on sequencing depth. Blood was the only sampled material, and tissue repertoires likely differ.

Germline CDR1 reads SQVTM; CDR2 reads ANQGSEA. Trimming at V came to 6 bases and at J to 3 bases, leaving 17 bases not matched to a gene. The CDR3 spans 17 residues. This receptor was taken from a woman in her 40s in good health. Some clones in this sample may be carry-over from other donors' samples. This rearrangement joins TRBV29-1 to TRBJ1-1, with 9 bases aligning to TRBD1. The specimen was PBMCs. Here the CDR3 DNA reads TGCAGCGTCGCTCCCGGGACAGGGATGGGTTGGTACACTGAAGCTTTCTTT. Protein: CSVAPGTGMGWYTEAFF.